This passage covers 26 T cell receptor beta chains from one sample sequenced in a study of cytomegalovirus exposure and HLA in healthy donors (dated 2017 in TCRdb). Libraries were made using the immunoSEQ multiplex PCR assay. This is the immuneACCESS table as TCRdb keeps it, with only in-frame sequences that have V and J called. A part of the clones is gone; compared with another copy, unresolved V genes explain less than half, and the rest is unexplained. Recorded for this sample are 150,000 to 200,000 clones; more than 65% of them occurred a single time. Roughly 2.8% of the sample belongs to the ten largest clones. Material for sequencing was PBMCs. Source of these receptors: a woman under 30 in good health and CMV-seropositive.

The rearrangement uses TRBV29-1 and TRBJ1-2; tentative D call: TRBD1 (5 bases). This CDR3 region has 13 residues. Looked up from germline, CDR1 is SQVTM and CDR2 is ANQGSEA. Trimming took 2 bases from V and 5 from J, leaving 12 bases between them. The CDR3: CSVERQLEYGYTF. The CDR3, as DNA: TGCAGCGTTGAAAGACAGTTAGAATATGGCTACACCTTC.

Of note for this clone: Within the sample, other DNA sequences also encode this same CDR3. The rearrangement links TRBV5-1 to TRBJ2-2; TRBD2 agrees at 10 bases. With 2 bases clipped from V and 2 bases from J, the junction kept 3 bases outside the gene matches. This CDR3 has 16 residues. Per germline, CDR1 SGHRS and CDR2 YFSETQ. DNA for the CDR3: TGCGCCAGCAGCTTATTAGCGGGGGGAAACACCGGGGAGCTGTTTTTT. Encoded protein: CASSLLAGGNTGELFF.

The V call is TRBV6-1, the J call TRBJ2-2; perhaps TRBD1 as D (6 bases). The CDR3 is 14 residues long. Trimming cost V 2 bases and J 4 bases, with 8 bases left between them. Germline V gene data show CDR1 as MNHNS and CDR2 as SASEGT. CDR3 bases: TGTGCCAGCAGTGAATACAGGGCCACCGGGGAGCTGTTTTTT. Its protein product is CASSEYRATGELFF.

V is TRBV5-1 and J is TRBJ2-6; TRBD2 agrees at 12 bases. Unmatched junction bases numbered 4, after V lost 0 bases and J lost 0 bases. The CDR3 sequence is 19 residues long. The germline V gene encodes CDR1 SGHRS and CDR2 YFSETQ. The CDR3 spells CASSLGLAGAASGANVLTF. As DNA, the CDR3 is TGCGCCAGCAGCTTGGGACTAGCGGGGGCCGCCTCTGGGGCCAACGTCCTGACTTTC. Combining the CDR3 with reference TRBV5-1 and TRBJ2-6 gives the whole variable domain KAGVTQTPRYLIKTRGQQVTLSCSPISGHRSVSWYQQTPGQGLQFLFEYFSETQRNKGNFPGRFSGRQFSNSRSEMNVSTLELGDSALYLCASSLGLAGAASGANVLTFGAGSRLTVL.

The chain combines TRBV18 with TRBJ2-7; TRBD2 is a possible D gene (5 bases). V was pared by 2 bases and J by 0 bases, with 14 bases between. This CDR3 is built from 16 residues. Germline CDR1 reads KGHSH; CDR2 reads LQKENI. CDR3 DNA: TGTGCCAGCTCACCAAAACGAGGGATCGACTCCTACGAGCAGTACTTC. Amino acids: CASSPKRGIDSYEQYF.

V gene TRBV5-4 combines with J gene TRBJ1-4, with D tentatively TRBD1 (5 bases). The CDR3 is 15 residues long. The V gene's germline CDR1 is SGHNT and CDR2 YYREEE (reference sequence). V lost 4 bases, J lost 8 bases, and 18 bases lay in between. The CDR3 sequence: CASSLHPGSEEKLFF. CDR3 coding DNA: TGTGCCAGCAGCCTCCACCCAGGGTCTGAGGAAAAACTGTTTTTT.

This clone was picked up one time. The rearrangement joins TRBV7-3 to TRBJ2-3; the D is unclear. V lost 1 base and J lost 5, with 16 bases in between. The CDR3 has 16 amino acids. Germline V CDR1 and CDR2: SGHTA, FQGTGA. The CDR3 DNA is TGTGCCAGCAGCTTAAGGGTGAGAGGTTTGGGAGATACGCAGTATTTT. This codes for CASSLRVRGLGDTQYF.

This chain links TRBV6-4 with TRBJ1-2, with a possible D match to TRBD1 (6 bases). Per germline, CDR1 MRHNA and CDR2 SNTAGT. The CDR3 runs 11 residues. The V gene lost 10 bases and the J gene lost 7 bases, with 13 bases spanning the gap. CDR3 in amino acids: CATQGPVGYTF. The CDR3 DNA follows: TGTGCCACCCAGGGGCCGGTTGGCTACACCTTC.

V usage is TRBV6-1 and J usage is TRBJ2-1; no definite D call. V lost 7 bases, J lost 2 bases, and 9 bases lay in between. This CDR3 is 13 amino acids long. The germline V gene encodes CDR1 MNHNS and CDR2 SASEGT. In DNA form, the CDR3 reads TGTGCCAGCAAACCTCCGGCCTACAATGAGCAGTTCTTC. Translated, it gives CASKPPAYNEQFF.

This clone was recorded only once. The rearrangement uses TRBV19 and TRBJ1-2, with D possibly being TRBD1 (6 bases). The V gene's germline CDR1 is LNHDA and CDR2 SQIVND (reference sequence). Trimming pared 4 bases from V and 2 bases from J, leaving 17 bases between. The CDR3 sequence is 16 residues long. The CDR3 DNA follows: TGTGCCAGTAGTACCTCTTGGGGTACAGGGAACTATGGCTACACCTTC. It encodes CASSTSWGTGNYGYTF.

This clone has only a few counts. The CDR3 nucleotides are TGTGCCAGCAGCTCCGACAGTGAAAAACTGTTTTTT. Its translation is CASSSDSEKLFF. This chain connects TRBV7-9 to TRBJ1-4, with D perhaps TRBD1 (5 bases). The germline V and J ends were trimmed by 4 bases and 7 bases, with 7 bases remaining between them. Germline CDR1 is SEHNR and CDR2 is FQNEAQ (reference sequence). The CDR3 contains 12 residues.

The chain uses TRBV4-1 and TRBJ2-5; D gene ambiguous. Germline values: CDR1 MGHRA, CDR2 YSYEKL. This CDR3 comprises 17 residues. V was clipped by 2 bases and J by 4 bases, with 20 bases between them. CDR3 sequence reads: CASSQPTALSFGETQYF. The CDR3 DNA reads as TGCGCCAGCAGCCAACCGACCGCACTATCATTCGGAGAGACCCAGTACTTC.

The chain is built from TRBV9 and TRBJ2-3; no firm D call. The V gene lost 2 bases and the J gene lost 6 bases, with 10 bases spanning the gap. Germline V gene data show CDR1 as SGDLS and CDR2 as YYNGEE. CDR3 length: 13 residues. CDR3 nucleotides: TGTGCCAGCAGCGTCAGTACCCCCGATACGCAGTATTTT. This encodes CASSVSTPDTQYF.

The chain combines TRBV6-6 with TRBJ2-7; weak D call: TRBD1 (6 bases). V shed 7 bases and J shed 3 bases, with 16 bases lying between them. The germline CDR1 and CDR2 sequences are MNHNY and SVGAGI (reference sequence). The CDR3 has 14 residues. The CDR3 DNA sequence: TGTGCCAGCACCGGGACATTCCCTAACTACGAGCAGTACTTC. Its protein is CASTGTFPNYEQYF.

CDR3 residues: CASSDAGGDGYTF. For the CDR3, the DNA is TGTGCCAGCAGTGACGCGGGGGGGGATGGCTACACCTTC. The chain employs TRBV6-4 and TRBJ1-2; perhaps TRBD1 as D (5 bases). This CDR3 spans 13 amino acids. The germline V and J ends were trimmed by 2 bases and 6 bases, with 10 bases remaining between them. The V gene's germline CDR1 is MRHNA and CDR2 SNTAGT.

J is TRBJ1-1 and V is TRBV9; D might be TRBD1 (5 bases). V lost 6 bases and J lost 1, with 13 bases in between. Germline-derived CDR1 and CDR2 are SGDLS and YYNGEE. This CDR3 region has 14 residues. CDR3 protein: CASTTTTANTEAFF. The CDR3 nucleotides read TGTGCCAGCACCACCACGACAGCGAACACTGAAGCTTTCTTT.

V usage is TRBV7-6 and J usage is TRBJ2-1, with D possibly matching TRBD2 (6 bases). Between the trimmed V and J ends, which lost 1 base and 7 bases, there was a span of 8 bases. This CDR3 has 13 amino acids. CDR1 is SGHVS, CDR2 FNYEAQ, per germline. Written as DNA, the CDR3 is TGTGCCAGCAGCTTAGATGGGGGGAATGAGCAGTTCTTC. Translated: CASSLDGGNEQFF.

This clone was seen only once. The rearrangement uses TRBV25-1 and TRBJ2-3; D not certain. CDR1 MGHDK and CDR2 SYGVNS come from the germline V gene. V lost 3 bases to trimming and J lost 4 bases, with 5 bases between them. The CDR3 totals 12 residues. The CDR3 DNA reads as TGTGCCAGCAGTGACTCGGCAGATACGCAGTATTTT. This translates into CASSDSADTQYF.

There are a few counts of this clone. V gene TRBV29-1 combines with J gene TRBJ2-1; TRBD2 agrees at 15 bases. Germline CDR1 reads SQVTM; CDR2 reads ANQGSEA. The ends lost 4 bases at V and 7 bases at J; junction bases unmatched: 2. This CDR3 spans 14 amino acids. The CDR3, as DNA: TGCAGCGTTGTCGGACTAGCGGGGGGGAATGAGCAGTTCTTC. Amino acid sequence: CSVVGLAGGNEQFF.

This chain joins TRBV5-4 and TRBJ1-6; maybe TRBD1 (6 bases). Trimming stripped 1 base from V and 5 bases from J, with 10 bases between. CDR3 length: 15 residues. CDR1 SGHNT and CDR2 YYREEE come from the germline V gene (reference sequence). CDR3 protein: CASSLQGPNNSPLHF. The CDR3 DNA follows: TGTGCCAGCAGCTTGCAGGGGCCAAATAATTCACCCCTCCACTTT.

J is TRBJ2-2 and V is TRBV11-2; 9 nucleotides agree with TRBD2. CDR3 length: 16 amino acids. With 2 bases clipped from V and 6 bases from J, the junction kept 7 bases outside the gene matches. CDR1 and CDR2 (germline): SGHAT, FQNNGV. The CDR3: CASSLYAGGPAGELFF. The CDR3 DNA reads TGTGCCAGCAGCTTATATGCGGGGGGGCCGGCCGGGGAGCTGTTTTTT.

The chain is built from TRBV6-4 and TRBJ2-1, with TRBD1 matching over 7 bases. Germline V CDR1 and CDR2: MRHNA, SNTAGT. The CDR3 spans 15 residues. Germline trimming cut 5 bases from V and 0 bases from J; bases unmatched to any gene: 4. In nucleotides, the CDR3 is TGTGCCAGCAGTCCGGGACAGAGCTCCTACAATGAGCAGTTCTTC. It specifies CASSPGQSSYNEQFF.

The chain recombines TRBV9 with TRBJ2-1; D ambiguous. V lost 2 bases to trimming and J lost 5 bases, with 8 bases between them. Germline V lookup: CDR1 SGDLS, CDR2 YYNGEE. This CDR3 is 13 amino acids long. The DNA for the CDR3 is TGTGCCAGCAGCGTCGGGTCTAACAATGAGCAGTTCTTC. It is translated as CASSVGSNNEQFF.

The CDR3 loop reads CASSQDRGMGGSYNEQFF. The CDR3 nucleotides read TGTGCCAGCAGCCAAGATCGTGGCATGGGGGGCTCCTACAATGAGCAGTTCTTC. The chain is built from TRBV14 and TRBJ2-1, with D perhaps matching TRBD2 (6 bases). Trimming shortened V by 0 bases and J by 0 bases, and 15 bases separated the two germline ends. CDR1 is SGHDN and CDR2 is FVKESK in the germline V gene. The CDR3 contains 18 residues.

The V gene is TRBV4-2, the J gene TRBJ2-1, with 9 positions matching TRBD2. V lost 0 bases to trimming and J lost 7 bases; unmatched junction nucleotides: 10. Germline assignment: CDR1 LGHNA and CDR2 YNFKEQ. This CDR3 comprises 17 residues. The CDR3 protein is CASSQEARTSVGNEQFF. The CDR3 DNA sequence: TGTGCCAGCAGCCAAGAGGCCAGGACTAGCGTGGGTAATGAGCAGTTCTTC.

V and J are TRBV27 and TRBJ1-5, with D perhaps matching TRBD1 (6 bases). The germline V gene has CDR1 MNHEY and CDR2 SMNVEV (reference sequence). V lost 7 bases and J lost 0, with 13 bases in between. The CDR3 length is 15 residues. The DNA of the CDR3 is TGTGCCAGCAAATGGGCAGGGGATAGCAATCAGCCCCAGCATTTT. Encoded protein: CASKWAGDSNQPQHF.